The entry below gives a single T cell receptor (beta chain) sequence along with its context. Its antigen remains unknown. When the RNA was reverse transcribed, random hexamers were used with an input of 0.5 to 1 ug. One entry per CDR3 protein results from TCRdb running MiXCR on the immunoSEQ multiplex PCR reads. Of 180,000 or so distinct CDR3 sequences in the sample, about 95% were seen once. This entry is derived from a study of CD8 T cells in Susac syndrome. Findings and limits, study-wide: Individuals included in the TCR sequencing and HLA analysis were acknowledged by the study to be relatively few in number.

The CDR3 consists of 13 residues. CDR1 SGHVS and CDR2 FNYEAQ come from the germline V gene. V lost 5 bases to trimming and J lost 5 bases, with 9 bases between them. Peripheral blood CD8+ and CD4+ T cells were profiled by TCR beta sequencing. This sequence originates from a human donor in good health. The V gene is TRBV7-6, the J gene TRBJ2-2; D is uncertain. Material: CD4+ T cells from PBMCs. CDR3 bases: TGTGCCAGCAGCCCGATCTCTACCGGGGAGCTGTTTTTT. Its translation is CASSPISTGELFF.